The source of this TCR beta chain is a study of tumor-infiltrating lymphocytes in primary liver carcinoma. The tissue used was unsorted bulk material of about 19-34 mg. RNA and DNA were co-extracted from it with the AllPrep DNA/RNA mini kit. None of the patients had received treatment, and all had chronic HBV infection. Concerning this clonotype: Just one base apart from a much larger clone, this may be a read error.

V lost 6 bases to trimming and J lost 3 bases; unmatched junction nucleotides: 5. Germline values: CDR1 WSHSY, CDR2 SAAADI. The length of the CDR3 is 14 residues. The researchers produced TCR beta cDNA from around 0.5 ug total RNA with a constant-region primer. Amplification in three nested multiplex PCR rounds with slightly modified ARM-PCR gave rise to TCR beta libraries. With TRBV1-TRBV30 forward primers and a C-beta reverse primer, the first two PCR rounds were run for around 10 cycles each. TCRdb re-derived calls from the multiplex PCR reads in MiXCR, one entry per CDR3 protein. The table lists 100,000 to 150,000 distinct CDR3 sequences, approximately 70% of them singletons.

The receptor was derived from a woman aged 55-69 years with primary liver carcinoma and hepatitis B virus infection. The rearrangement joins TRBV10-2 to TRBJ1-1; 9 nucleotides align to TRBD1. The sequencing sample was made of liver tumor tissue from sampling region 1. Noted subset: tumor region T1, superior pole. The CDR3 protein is CASSKQGADTEAFF. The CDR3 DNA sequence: TGCGCCAGCAGCAAACAGGGGGCCGACACTGAAGCTTTCTTT.